This passage covers 9 T cell receptor beta chains from one sample sequenced in a study of CD8 T cells in Susac syndrome. RNA was extracted with the RNeasy kit, and a quantity of roughly 0.5 to 1 ug was reverse transcribed using random hexamers. TCRdb itself ran the immunoSEQ multiplex PCR reads through MiXCR, one entry per CDR3 protein. Among about 190,000 distinct CDR3 sequences listed, 90% to 97% were seen once. The sequencing sample was made of CD4+ T cells from PBMCs. These receptors were collected from a human donor with Susac syndrome.

V and J are TRBV29-1 and TRBJ2-7; D is possibly TRBD1 (5 bases). The V end was cut by 7 bases, the J end by 4 bases, with 14 bases between. This CDR3 comprises 12 residues. The germline V gene has CDR1 SQVTM and CDR2 ANQGSEA. Written as DNA, the CDR3 is TGCAGCGCAAATTCAGGGCCGTACGAGCAGTACTTC. Amino acids: CSANSGPYEQYF.

The rearrangement links TRBV5-6 to TRBJ2-7; D gene unclear. With 3 bases removed from V and 0 bases from J, the gap between germline ends came to 10 bases. The germline gives CDR1 SGHDT, CDR2 YYEEEE. The CDR3 loop spans 14 amino acids. The CDR3 spells CASSSSASSYEQYF. For the CDR3, the DNA is TGTGCCAGCAGCTCCAGCGCCTCCTCCTACGAGCAGTACTTC.

The V call is TRBV5-1, the J call TRBJ2-6; 7 bases fit TRBD1. Germline V gene sequence: CDR1 SGHRS, CDR2 YFSETQ. CDR3 length equals 16 residues. V lost 6 bases, J lost 0 bases, and 6 bases stayed unmatched. This CDR3 reads CASTFAGGSGANVLTF. The CDR3 bases are TGCGCCAGCACCTTTGCAGGGGGCTCTGGGGCCAACGTCCTGACTTTC.

This rearrangement joins TRBV25-1 to TRBJ1-2; D unclear. Trimming stripped 0 bases from V and 5 bases from J, with 4 bases between. Germline CDR1 and CDR2: MGHDK and SYGVNS. The CDR3 has 12 amino acids. The CDR3 region is CASSEYRYGYTF. The DNA of the CDR3 is TGTGCCAGCAGTGAATATCGGTATGGCTACACCTTC.

V gene TRBV1 combines with J gene TRBJ2-5; no DNA check was done on the table's D call, TRBD2. TRBV1 is marked as a pseudogene. The CDR3 spans 17 residues. The CDR3 sequence: CTSSQVHPGTPQETQYF. As DNA, the CDR3 is TGCACCAGCAGCCAAGTCCATCCCGGGACTCCTCAAGAGACCCAGTACTTC.

The chain is built from TRBV6-2 or TRBV6-3 and TRBJ1-5, with 11 positions matching TRBD1. The germline V gene encodes CDR1 MNHEY and CDR2 SVGEGT. The CDR3 runs to 19 residues. The V segment lost 4 bases and the J segment 1 base; nucleotides outside the gene matches: 12. The CDR3, as DNA: TGTGCCAGCAGTTCCCCGGGACAGGGGGTGATCTACAGCAATCAGCCCCAGCATTTT. It specifies CASSSPGQGVIYSNQPQHF.

This chain connects TRBV27 to TRBJ2-7, with a tentative D call TRBD1 (6 bases). CDR1 and CDR2 (germline): MNHEY, SMNVEV (reference sequence). The CDR3 loop spans 13 amino acids. Trimming took 4 bases from V and 7 from J, leaving 14 bases between them. CDR3 protein: CASSSWTEREQYF. The CDR3 DNA sequence: TGTGCCAGCAGTTCTTGGACAGAAAGGGAGCAGTACTTC.

The rearrangement uses TRBV5-6 and TRBJ2-5, with TRBD2 matching 8 bases. The germline V gene encodes CDR1 SGHDT and CDR2 YYEEEE. The CDR3 extends over 16 amino acids. V dropped 3 bases and J dropped 5; count of bases not matched to a gene: 12. Here the CDR3 reads CASSWLSGGALETQYF. Here the CDR3 DNA reads TGTGCCAGCAGCTGGCTCTCCGGGGGGGCTTTGGAGACCCAGTACTTC.

The chain uses TRBV6-5 and TRBJ1-6; TRBD1 aligns across 7 bases. With 2 bases clipped from V and 7 bases from J, the junction kept 11 bases outside the gene matches. This CDR3 spans 17 amino acids. Germline V CDR1 and CDR2: MNHEY, SVGAGI. CDR3 amino acids: CASSYRARQGRNSPLHF. The CDR3 region has the DNA TGTGCCAGCAGTTACCGCGCCCGACAGGGTAGGAATTCACCCCTCCACTTT.